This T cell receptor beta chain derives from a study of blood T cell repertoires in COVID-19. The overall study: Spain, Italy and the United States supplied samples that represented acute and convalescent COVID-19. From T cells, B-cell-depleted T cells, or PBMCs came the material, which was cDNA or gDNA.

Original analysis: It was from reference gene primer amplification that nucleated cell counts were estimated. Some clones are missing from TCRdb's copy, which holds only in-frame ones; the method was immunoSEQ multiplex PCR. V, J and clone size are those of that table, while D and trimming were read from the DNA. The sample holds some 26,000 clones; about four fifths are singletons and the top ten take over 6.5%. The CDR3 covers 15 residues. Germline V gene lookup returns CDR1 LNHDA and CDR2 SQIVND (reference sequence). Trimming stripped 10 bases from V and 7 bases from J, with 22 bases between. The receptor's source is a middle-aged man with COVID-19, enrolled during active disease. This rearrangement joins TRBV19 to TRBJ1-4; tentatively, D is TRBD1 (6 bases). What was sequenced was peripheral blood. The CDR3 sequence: CATSSLEQGGEKLFF. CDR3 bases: TGTGCCACCAGTAGTTTGGAACAGGGTGGTGAAAAACTGTTTTTT. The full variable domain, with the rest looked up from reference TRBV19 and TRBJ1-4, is DGGITQSPKYLFRKEGQNVTLSCEQNLNHDAMYWYRQDPGQGLRLIYYSQIVNDFQKGDIAEGYSVSREKKESFPLTVTSAQKNPTAFYLCATSSLEQGGEKLFFGSGTQLSVL.